This T cell receptor (beta chain) came from a study of early T cells in non-severe SARS-CoV-2 infection. Findings and limits, study-wide: VDJdb-based annotation leaned toward anti-spike CD8 responses and missed private and CD4 specificities.

cDNA molecules, individually, were tagged with unique molecular identifiers. TCRdb recomputed calls from the 5' RACE reads with MiXCR, one row per CDR3 protein. This sample has about 60,000 distinct CDR3 sequences, with around 12% found just once. Turning to this clonotype: Its antigen is undetermined.

V shed 2 bases and J 2 bases; nucleotides not matched to a gene: 6. Germline loops: CDR1 MNHNY, CDR2 SVGAGI (reference sequence). The CDR3 contains 15 residues. Sequencing was performed on whole blood. The chain employs TRBV6-6 and TRBJ2-7; 7 bases line up with TRBD1. The TCR comes from an adult who was a healthcare worker with PCR-confirmed SARS-CoV-2 infection or an uninfected control (not recorded which). CDR3 region: CASSYPGTATYEQYF. CDR3 in DNA: TGTGCCAGCAGTTACCCCGGGACAGCTACCTACGAGCAGTACTTC.